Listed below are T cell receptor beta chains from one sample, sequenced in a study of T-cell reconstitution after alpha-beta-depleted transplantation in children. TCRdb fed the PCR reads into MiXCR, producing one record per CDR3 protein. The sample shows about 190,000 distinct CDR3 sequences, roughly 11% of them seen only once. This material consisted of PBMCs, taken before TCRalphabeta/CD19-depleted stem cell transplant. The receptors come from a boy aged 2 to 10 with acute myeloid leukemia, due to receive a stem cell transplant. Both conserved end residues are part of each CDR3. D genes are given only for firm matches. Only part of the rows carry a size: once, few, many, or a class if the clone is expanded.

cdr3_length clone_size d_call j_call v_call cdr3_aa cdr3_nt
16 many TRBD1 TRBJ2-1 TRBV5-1 CASSLDGTGHYNEQFF TGCGCCAGCAGCTTGGACGGGACAGGGCACTACAATGAGCAGTTCTTC
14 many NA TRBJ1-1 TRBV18 CASSPREGDTEAFF TGTGCCAGCTCACCGAGGGAAGGGGACACTGAAGCTTTCTTT
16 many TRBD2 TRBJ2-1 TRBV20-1 CSARGASGSRSNEQFF TGCAGTGCTAGAGGAGCTAGCGGCTCCCGGTCCAATGAGCAGTTCTTC
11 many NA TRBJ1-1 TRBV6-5 CASSGGTEAFF TGTGCCAGCAGCGGGGGCACTGAAGCTTTCTTT
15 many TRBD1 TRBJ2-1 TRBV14 CASSQGGGAYYEQFF TGTGCCAGCAGCCAAGGAGGGGGCGCTTACTATGAGCAGTTCTTC
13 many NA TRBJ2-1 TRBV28 CASSFQSYNEQFF TGTGCCAGCAGTTTCCAGTCCTACAATGAGCAGTTCTTC
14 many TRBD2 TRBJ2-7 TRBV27 CASSLREGRYEQYF TGTGCCAGCAGTTTGAGGGAGGGGCGCTACGAGCAGTACTTC
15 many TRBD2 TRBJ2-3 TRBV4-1 CASSPLAGGPHTQYF TGCGCCAGCAGCCCATTAGCGGGGGGGCCTCATACGCAGTATTTT
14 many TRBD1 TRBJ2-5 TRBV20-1 CSATPQGARETQYF TGCAGTGCTACCCCACAGGGGGCGCGAGAGACCCAGTACTTC
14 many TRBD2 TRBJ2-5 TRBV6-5 CASIILAGPETQYF TGTGCCAGCATAATCCTAGCGGGGCCCGAGACCCAGTACTTC
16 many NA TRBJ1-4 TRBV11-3 CASSLDQLDKREKLFF TGTGCCAGCAGCTTAGATCAACTGGACAAAAGGGAAAAACTGTTTTTT
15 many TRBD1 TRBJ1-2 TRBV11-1 CASSSSTGADYGYTF TGTGCCAGCAGCTCCTCTACAGGGGCGGACTATGGCTACACCTTC
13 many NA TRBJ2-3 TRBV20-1 CSAEKGGTDTQYF TGCAGTGCCGAGAAGGGAGGAACAGATACGCAGTATTTT
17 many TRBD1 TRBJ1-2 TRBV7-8 CASSLGDRVNTNYGYTF TGTGCCAGCAGCTTAGGAGACAGGGTCAATACCAACTATGGCTACACCTTC
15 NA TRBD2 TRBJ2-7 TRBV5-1 CASSHTRGSAYEQYF TGCGCCAGCAGCCACACTCGCGGGAGCGCCTACGAGCAGTACTTC
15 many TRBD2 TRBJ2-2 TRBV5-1 CASSLLAGGTGELFF TGCGCCAGCAGCTTGTTGGCGGGAGGTACCGGGGAGCTGTTTTTT
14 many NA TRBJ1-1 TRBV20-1 CSAINREGTPEAFF TGCAGTGCTATCAACCGCGAGGGGACCCCTGAAGCTTTCTTT
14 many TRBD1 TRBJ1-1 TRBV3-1 CASSRDSLSTEAFF TGTGCCAGCAGTCGGGACAGTTTGAGCACTGAAGCTTTCTTT
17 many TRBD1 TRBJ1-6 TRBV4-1 CASSQDLTGTFPSTLHF TGCGCCAGCAGCCAAGATCTGACAGGGACCTTTCCTTCGACCCTCCACTTT
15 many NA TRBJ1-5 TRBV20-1 CSARAGAWGNQPQHF TGCAGTGCTAGAGCAGGGGCCTGGGGCAATCAGCCCCAGCATTTT
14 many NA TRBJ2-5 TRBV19 CASSTRDPVETQYF TGTGCCAGTAGTACCCGCGACCCGGTAGAGACCCAGTACTTC
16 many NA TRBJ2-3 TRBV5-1 CASSPVGPPSTDTQYF TGCGCCAGCAGCCCGGTCGGTCCCCCTAGCACAGATACGCAGTATTTT
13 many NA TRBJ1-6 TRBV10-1 CASSESGDSPLHF TGCGCCAGCAGTGAGTCGGGGGATTCACCCCTCCACTTT
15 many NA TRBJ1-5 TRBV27 CASSFRFSWNQPQHF TGTGCCAGCAGTTTTAGGTTCTCCTGGAATCAGCCCCAGCATTTT
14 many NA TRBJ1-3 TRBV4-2 CASSRQGNGNTIYF TGTGCCAGCAGCCGCCAGGGGAATGGAAACACCATATATTTT
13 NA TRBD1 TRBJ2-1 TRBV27 CASSFNRGNEQFF TGTGCCAGCAGTTTTAACAGGGGCAATGAGCAGTTCTTC
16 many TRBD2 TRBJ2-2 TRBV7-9 CASSLMAGGYARELFF TGTGCCAGCAGCTTAATGGCGGGAGGATACGCCCGGGAGCTGTTTTTT
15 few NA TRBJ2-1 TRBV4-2 CASSPRVLFGREQFF TGTGCCAGCAGCCCTAGGGTCCTCTTCGGCCGTGAGCAGTTCTTC
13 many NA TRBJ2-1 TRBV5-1 CASSLAGMSSQFF TGCGCCAGCAGCTTGGCAGGGATGAGTTCGCAGTTCTTC
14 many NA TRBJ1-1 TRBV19 CASSIYRSNTEAFF TGTGCCAGTAGTATCTACAGGTCGAACACTGAAGCTTTCTTT
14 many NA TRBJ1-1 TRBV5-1 CASSPGEKNTEAFF TGCGCCAGCAGTCCAGGGGAGAAGAACACTGAAGCTTTCTTT
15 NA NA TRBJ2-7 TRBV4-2 CASSPGLPFSYEQYF TGTGCCAGCAGCCCCGGGCTCCCGTTCTCCTACGAGCAGTACTTC
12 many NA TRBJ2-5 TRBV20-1 CSARVGYKTQYF TGCAGTGCTAGAGTCGGCTACAAGACCCAGTACTTC
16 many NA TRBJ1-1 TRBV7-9 CASSHDLRTGNTEAFF TGTGCCAGCAGCCACGACCTAAGGACGGGGAACACTGAAGCTTTCTTT
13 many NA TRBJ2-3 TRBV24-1 CATSEWTSDTQYF TGTGCCACCAGTGAATGGACTTCAGATACGCAGTATTTT
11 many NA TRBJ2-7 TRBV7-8 CASSLSYEQYF TGTGCCAGCAGCTTAAGTTACGAGCAGTACTTC
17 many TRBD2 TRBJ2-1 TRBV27 CASSLLSTSGTYNEQFF TGTGCCAGCAGTTTATTGTCGACTAGCGGTACGTACAATGAGCAGTTCTTC
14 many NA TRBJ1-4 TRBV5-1 CASSLEVGYEKLFF TGCGCCAGCAGCTTGGAAGTGGGGTATGAAAAACTGTTTTTT
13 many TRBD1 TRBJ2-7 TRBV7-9 CASSQGQTYEQYF TGTGCCAGCAGCCAGGGACAGACCTACGAGCAGTACTTC
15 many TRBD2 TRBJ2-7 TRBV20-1 CSARDWTSGIYEQYF TGCAGTGCTAGAGATTGGACTAGCGGAATCTACGAGCAGTACTTC
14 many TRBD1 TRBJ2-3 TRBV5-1 CASRPRQGADTQYF TGCGCCAGCAGACCCCGGCAGGGGGCAGATACGCAGTATTTT
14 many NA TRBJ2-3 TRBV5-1 CASSPERPTDTQYF TGCGCCAGCAGCCCGGAGAGGCCCACAGATACGCAGTATTTT
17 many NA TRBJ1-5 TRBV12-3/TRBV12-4 CASSLSLGVGFHQPQHF TGTGCCAGCAGTTTATCGTTAGGGGTCGGGTTTCATCAGCCCCAGCATTTT
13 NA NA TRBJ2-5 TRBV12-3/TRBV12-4 CATTDSYQETQYF TGTGCCACCACAGACAGTTATCAAGAGACCCAGTACTTC
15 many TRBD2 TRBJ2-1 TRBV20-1 CSARGLAGGYNEQFF TGCAGTGCTAGGGGCCTAGCGGGGGGCTACAATGAGCAGTTCTTC
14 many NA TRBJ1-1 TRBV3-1 CASSRRTVNTEAFF TGTGCCAGCAGCCGCCGGACGGTGAACACTGAAGCTTTCTTT
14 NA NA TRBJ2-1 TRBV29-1 CSVLGGGSYNEQFF TGCAGCGTCCTGGGGGGCGGCTCCTACAATGAGCAGTTCTTC